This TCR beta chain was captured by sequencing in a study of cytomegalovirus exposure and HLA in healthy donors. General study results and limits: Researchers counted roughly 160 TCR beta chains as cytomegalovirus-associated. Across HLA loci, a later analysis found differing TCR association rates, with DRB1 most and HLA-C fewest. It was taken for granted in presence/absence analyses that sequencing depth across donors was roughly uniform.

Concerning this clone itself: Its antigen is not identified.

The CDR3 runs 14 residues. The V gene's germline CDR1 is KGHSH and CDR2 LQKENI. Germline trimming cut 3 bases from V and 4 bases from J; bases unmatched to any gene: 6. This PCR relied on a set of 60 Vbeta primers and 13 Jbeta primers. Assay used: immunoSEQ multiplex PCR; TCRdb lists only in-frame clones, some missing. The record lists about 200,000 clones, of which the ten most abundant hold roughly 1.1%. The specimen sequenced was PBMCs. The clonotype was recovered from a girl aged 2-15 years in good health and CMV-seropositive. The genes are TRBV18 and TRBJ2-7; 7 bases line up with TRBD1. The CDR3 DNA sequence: TGTGCCAGCTCACCCGGCGACAGGGCGTACGAGCAGTACTTC. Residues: CASSPGDRAYEQYF.